This TCR beta chain stems from a study of Ad26.COV2.S vaccination and SARS-CoV-2 variants. The assay was immunoSEQ multiplex PCR, and TCRdb's table has in-frame clones only and misses some. The sample lists over 100,000 clones; around 80% were seen once. Germline V gene lookup returns CDR1 MNHEY and CDR2 SVGAGI. The CDR3 extends over 13 amino acids. The V and J ends lost 2 bases and 5 bases respectively, with 10 bases between them. This receptor was identified in a human donor who had recovered from COVID-19. The sequenced sample was peripheral blood, obtained after recovery from COVID-19. V gene TRBV6-5 combines with J gene TRBJ2-7; D unresolved. The CDR3 spells CASSYDRFNEQYF. The CDR3 region has the DNA TGTGCCAGCAGTTACGATAGGTTCAACGAGCAGTACTTC.